These 6 T cell receptor beta chains came from one sample sequenced in a study of HIV-infected patients and healthy controls. Reverse transcription used 450 to 550 ng RNA and constant-region primers for alpha and beta. Using multiplexing indices, alpha and beta chain libraries were generated apart by chain-specific third strand synthesis. TCRdb processed the 5' RACE reads anew with MiXCR; each CDR3 protein has one entry. The data hold about 17,000 distinct CDR3 sequences, with 4.5% to 5.5% observed a single time. Whole blood was used without fractionation, so all unsorted peripheral T cells were included. Specimen: blood. The receptors were sampled from an adult in good health.

The chain uses TRBV5-4 and TRBJ2-5; no definite D call. The CDR3 contains 14 residues. V shed 2 bases and J shed 2 bases, with 10 bases lying between them. Germline lookup yields CDR1 SGHNT and CDR2 YYREEE (reference sequence). The CDR3, as DNA: TGTGCCAGCAGCTTAAATAGTAAACAAGAGACCCAGTACTTC. Translation gives CASSLNSKQETQYF.

This clonotype was recorded many times. This sequence joins TRBV19 and TRBJ1-4, with D possibly matching TRBD1 (5 bases). The CDR3 totals 16 residues. Trimming left V 8 bases short and J 8 bases short, with 24 bases between. Germline values: CDR1 LNHDA, CDR2 SQIVND (reference sequence). The CDR3 sequence is CASADPRGGREEKLFF. CDR3 DNA: TGTGCCAGTGCAGATCCGAGGGGCGGAAGAGAGGAAAAACTGTTTTTT.

In this sample, this clonotype turned up many times. The J gene is TRBJ1-1, the V gene TRBV30, with TRBD1 as a possible D gene (6 bases). The V gene lost 3 bases and the J gene lost 8 bases, with 16 bases spanning the gap. The CDR3 has 13 residues. The germline V gene has CDR1 GTSNPN and CDR2 SVGIG (reference sequence). The CDR3 loop reads CAWRRTEWAEAFF. In DNA, the CDR3 is TGTGCCTGGAGGAGGACAGAGTGGGCCGAAGCTTTCTTT.

For this clonotype: A much larger clone lies one base from this, so it may be a read error. The CDR3 loop reads CGSSPRDRLFYGYTF. CDR3 in DNA: TGTGGCAGCAGTCCGCGGGACAGGTTGTTCTATGGCTACACCTTC. The chain links TRBV28 to TRBJ1-2, with 8 nucleotides matching TRBD1. The CDR3 is 15 residues long. In germline, CDR1 is MDHEN, CDR2 SYDVKM.

This clonotype was observed many times. This chain uses TRBV24-1 with TRBJ2-3; 8 bases align to TRBD2. The CDR3 length is 14 residues. Germline trimming cut 4 bases from V and 3 bases from J; bases unmatched to any gene: 2. Germline CDR1 and CDR2: KGHDR and SFDVKD. Here the CDR3 DNA reads TGTGCCACCAGTGAGGCTAGCGGGACAGATACGCAGTATTTT. Residues: CATSEASGTDTQYF.

This clonotype occurred once. V is TRBV2 and J is TRBJ1-2, with 7 bases matching TRBD1. Germline V gene lookup returns CDR1 SNHLY and CDR2 FYNNEI. This CDR3 contains 13 residues. J lost 5 bases, V lost 5 bases, and 5 bases had no gene match. In nucleotides, the CDR3 is TGTGCCAGCAGTAGACAGGGAGCTTATGGCTACACCTTC. This encodes CASSRQGAYGYTF.